The next 19 T cell receptor beta chains were all read from a single sample in a study of neurological immune-mediated disorders. Noted time point: technical triplicate 1. MiXCR, applied by TCRdb to the 5' RACE reads, yields one record per CDR3 protein. This table has about 36,000 distinct CDR3 sequences, over 8.5% appearing once. Sequencing was performed on PBMCs. The receptor source for this set is a man in his sixties with HTLV-1-associated myelopathy (HAM/TSP).

A word on this clonotype: A much more abundant neighbour one base away suggests this may be a read error. J is TRBJ2-3 and V is TRBV6-2 or TRBV6-3; 9 bases line up with TRBD1. This CDR3 is built from 14 residues. Unmatched junction bases numbered 7, after V lost 7 bases and J lost 5 bases. The germline gives CDR1 MNHEY, CDR2 SVGEGT. The CDR3 spells CASTTGGSIDTQYF. In DNA, the CDR3 is TGTGCCAGCACCACAGGGGGCAGTATAGATACGCAGTATTTT.

The sample holds many counts of this clonotype. J is TRBJ2-3 and V is TRBV29-1; tentatively, D is TRBD1 (6 bases). The germline V gene has CDR1 SQVTM and CDR2 ANQGSEA. Trimming pared 1 base from V and 4 bases from J, leaving 15 bases between. The CDR3 has 15 amino acids. CDR3 region: CSVEGAQGRADTQYF. Written as DNA, the CDR3 is TGCAGCGTTGAAGGTGCACAGGGTAGGGCAGATACGCAGTATTTT.

Ten or more counts support this clonotype. The chain combines TRBV6-1 with TRBJ2-7; no clear D. CDR1 and CDR2 from the germline V gene are MNHNS and SASEGT. CDR3 size: 11 residues. Trimming left V 2 bases short and J 6 bases short, with 5 bases between. DNA of the CDR3: TGTGCCAGCAGTGAACGCCTCGAGCAGTACTTC. Amino acids: CASSERLEQYF.

Ten or more counts support this clonotype. V and J are TRBV5-1 and TRBJ1-2, with 11 nucleotides matching TRBD1. CDR3 length equals 19 residues. V lost 4 bases, J lost 2 bases, and 16 bases stayed unmatched. Germline CDR1 and CDR2: SGHRS and YFSETQ. The CDR3 DNA follows: TGCGCCAGCAGCCCCAAGAACCGGACAGGGGGCCCGCCGAACTATGGCTACACCTTC. It is translated as CASSPKNRTGGPPNYGYTF.

This clonotype occurred a few times. V is TRBV6-6 and J is TRBJ2-7; 11 bases fit TRBD1. The CDR3 totals 15 residues. The V gene's germline CDR1 is MNHNY and CDR2 SVGAGI (reference sequence). V was clipped by 2 bases and J by 4 bases; unmatched bases: 4. The CDR3 spells CASSYLGQGAYEQYF. The CDR3 DNA follows: TGTGCCAGCAGTTACCTCGGACAGGGGGCTTACGAGCAGTACTTC.

At least ten counts were recorded for this clonotype. CDR3: CASSLRTSWGEQYF. DNA for the CDR3: TGTGCCAGCAGTTTAAGAACTAGCTGGGGCGAGCAGTACTTC. The chain carries TRBV28 and TRBJ2-7; possibly TRBD2 for D (6 bases). The CDR3 is 14 residues long. The V end was cut by 2 bases, the J end by 6 bases, with 14 bases between. The V gene's germline CDR1 is MDHEN and CDR2 SYDVKM.

The table lists this clonotype with many counts. The DNA of the CDR3 is TGCAGTGCCAGACTTTGGGAGGAGCAGTACTTC. This codes for CSARLWEEQYF. This chain connects TRBV20-1 to TRBJ2-7, with D perhaps matching TRBD2 (5 bases). V lost 6 bases and J 7 bases, leaving 13 bases between the germline ends. The CDR3 is 11 residues long. Per germline, CDR1 DFQATT and CDR2 SNEGSKA (reference sequence).

This clonotype has at least ten counts. The chain recombines TRBV5-1 with TRBJ2-2; D not resolved. This CDR3 is 15 amino acids long. V lost 4 bases to trimming and J lost 4 bases, with 14 bases between them. Germline V gives CDR1 SGHRS, CDR2 YFSETQ. CDR3 region: CASSPTVSATGELFF. For the CDR3, the DNA is TGCGCCAGCAGCCCCACTGTTTCGGCCACCGGGGAGCTGTTTTTT.

This clonotype has ten or more counts. J is TRBJ2-5 and V is TRBV5-1, with 7 nucleotides matching TRBD2. This CDR3 has 14 residues. Per the germline V gene, CDR1 is SGHRS and CDR2 is YFSETQ. Trimming cost V 1 base and J 5 bases; bases outside gene matches: 5. CDR3 sequence reads: CASSLSSGRETQYF. CDR3 nucleotide sequence: TGCGCCAGCAGCTTGTCGTCCGGGAGGGAGACCCAGTACTTC.

This clonotype was observed many times. V and J are TRBV27 and TRBJ2-1, with D possibly being TRBD1 (7 bases). CDR3 size: 15 residues. Per germline, CDR1 MNHEY and CDR2 SMNVEV (reference sequence). Trimming took 5 bases from V and 10 from J, leaving 21 bases between them. The CDR3 DNA follows: TGTGCCAGCAGTCCTATGTGGGCAGGGGGGAGGGAGCAGTTCTTC. This codes for CASSPMWAGGREQFF.

The chain links TRBV3-1 to TRBJ2-7; D is unresolved. V lost 8 bases and J lost 3, with 14 bases in between. This CDR3 has 13 amino acids. CDR1 is LGHDT, CDR2 YNNKEL, per germline (reference sequence). CDR3 amino acids: CASRYGTSYEQYF. CDR3 nucleotides: TGTGCCAGCCGGTACGGTACAAGCTACGAGCAGTACTTC.

This clonotype appeared many times. The chain is built from TRBV5-1 and TRBJ2-3, with D perhaps TRBD2 (5 bases). The CDR3 is made up of 16 amino acids. V lost 2 bases to trimming and J lost 0 bases, with 13 bases between them. Germline lookup yields CDR1 SGHRS and CDR2 YFSETQ. CDR3 DNA sequence: TGCGCCAGCAGCTTCTCAGCGAGAGGGAGCACAGATACGCAGTATTTT. Amino acids: CASSFSARGSTDTQYF.

The sample holds many counts of this clonotype. This sequence joins TRBV10-2 and TRBJ1-2, with a possible D match to TRBD1 (5 bases). CDR1 WSHSY and CDR2 SAAADI come from the germline V gene. The CDR3 sequence is 11 residues long. V was trimmed by 10 bases and J by 8 bases, leaving 14 bases between them. CDR3 sequence reads: CATWGGEGYTF. The CDR3 coding sequence is TGCGCCACCTGGGGCGGGGAGGGCTACACCTTC.

This clonotype showed up many times. The genes are TRBV7-9 and TRBJ2-7; 7 nucleotides agree with TRBD1. J gave up 2 bases and V 5 bases, and 3 bases lay outside the gene matches. CDR1 is SEHNR, CDR2 FQNEAQ, per germline (reference sequence). This CDR3 spans 13 amino acids. CDR3 nucleotides: TGTGCCAGCAGCCGACAGGGTACCTACGAGCAGTACTTC. This codes for CASSRQGTYEQYF.

This clonotype was seen at least ten times. The rearrangement uses TRBV5-1 and TRBJ1-5, with D possibly TRBD1 on 5 matching bases. V was cut by 0 bases and J by 4 bases, with 14 bases left in between. This CDR3 spans 16 amino acids. Germline V lookup: CDR1 SGHRS, CDR2 YFSETQ. DNA of the CDR3: TGCGCCAGCAGCTTGGAACCGGCAGGGAATAATCAGCCCCAGCATTTT. Its protein is CASSLEPAGNNQPQHF.

This clonotype showed up many times. This chain uses TRBV6-5 with TRBJ2-7, with a tentative D call TRBD1 (6 bases). The length of the CDR3 is 15 residues. Trimming took 6 bases from V and 3 from J, leaving 18 bases between them. Germline lookup yields CDR1 MNHEY and CDR2 SVGAGI. The CDR3 loop reads CASRLRQAAYYEQYF. CDR3 bases: TGTGCCAGCAGATTAAGACAGGCTGCTTACTACGAGCAGTACTTC.

This clonotype has a count of ten or more. The V gene is TRBV29-1, the J gene TRBJ2-5, with D unclear. V was cut by 4 bases and J by 4 bases, with 19 bases left in between. Germline assignment: CDR1 SQVTM and CDR2 ANQGSEA. The CDR3 loop spans 15 amino acids. Here the CDR3 DNA reads TGCAGCGTTGTTCTTGCAGGACCCGATGGAGAGACCCAGTACTTC. Amino acid sequence: CSVVLAGPDGETQYF.

This clonotype was recorded many times. This chain joins TRBV27 and TRBJ2-7; 8 bases line up with TRBD2. The CDR3 contains 16 residues. From germline, CDR1 is MNHEY and CDR2 SMNVEV (reference sequence). Unmatched junction bases numbered 9, after V lost 5 bases and J lost 0 bases. CDR3 DNA sequence: TGTGCCAGCAGTCACTATCTCCGGGAGGGCTCCTACGAGCAGTACTTC. This codes for CASSHYLREGSYEQYF.

In this sample, this clonotype turned up many times. CDR3 nucleotide sequence: TGTGCCAGCAGCTCCGGAAGGAGGGGCCTGGACAGGGTCGTTACTCACACCTTC. Its translation: CASSSGRRGLDRVVTHTF. The chain links TRBV7-8 to TRBJ1-2, with 8 bases identical to TRBD1. Germline CDR1 SGHVS, CDR2 FQNEAQ. CDR3 size: 18 residues. Trimming cost V 4 bases and J 12 bases; bases outside gene matches: 25.